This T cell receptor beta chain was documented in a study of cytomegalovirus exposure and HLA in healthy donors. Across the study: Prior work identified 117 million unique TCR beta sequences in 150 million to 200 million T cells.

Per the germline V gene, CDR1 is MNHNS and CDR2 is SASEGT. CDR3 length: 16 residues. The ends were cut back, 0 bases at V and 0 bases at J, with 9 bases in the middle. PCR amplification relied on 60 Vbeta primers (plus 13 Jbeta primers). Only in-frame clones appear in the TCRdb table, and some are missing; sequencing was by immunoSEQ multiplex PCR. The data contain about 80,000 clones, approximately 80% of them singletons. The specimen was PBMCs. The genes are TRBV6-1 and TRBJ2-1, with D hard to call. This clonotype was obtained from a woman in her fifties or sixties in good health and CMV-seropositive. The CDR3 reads CASSEAIISSYNEQFF. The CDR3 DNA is TGTGCCAGCAGTGAAGCCATCATCAGCTCCTACAATGAGCAGTTCTTC.